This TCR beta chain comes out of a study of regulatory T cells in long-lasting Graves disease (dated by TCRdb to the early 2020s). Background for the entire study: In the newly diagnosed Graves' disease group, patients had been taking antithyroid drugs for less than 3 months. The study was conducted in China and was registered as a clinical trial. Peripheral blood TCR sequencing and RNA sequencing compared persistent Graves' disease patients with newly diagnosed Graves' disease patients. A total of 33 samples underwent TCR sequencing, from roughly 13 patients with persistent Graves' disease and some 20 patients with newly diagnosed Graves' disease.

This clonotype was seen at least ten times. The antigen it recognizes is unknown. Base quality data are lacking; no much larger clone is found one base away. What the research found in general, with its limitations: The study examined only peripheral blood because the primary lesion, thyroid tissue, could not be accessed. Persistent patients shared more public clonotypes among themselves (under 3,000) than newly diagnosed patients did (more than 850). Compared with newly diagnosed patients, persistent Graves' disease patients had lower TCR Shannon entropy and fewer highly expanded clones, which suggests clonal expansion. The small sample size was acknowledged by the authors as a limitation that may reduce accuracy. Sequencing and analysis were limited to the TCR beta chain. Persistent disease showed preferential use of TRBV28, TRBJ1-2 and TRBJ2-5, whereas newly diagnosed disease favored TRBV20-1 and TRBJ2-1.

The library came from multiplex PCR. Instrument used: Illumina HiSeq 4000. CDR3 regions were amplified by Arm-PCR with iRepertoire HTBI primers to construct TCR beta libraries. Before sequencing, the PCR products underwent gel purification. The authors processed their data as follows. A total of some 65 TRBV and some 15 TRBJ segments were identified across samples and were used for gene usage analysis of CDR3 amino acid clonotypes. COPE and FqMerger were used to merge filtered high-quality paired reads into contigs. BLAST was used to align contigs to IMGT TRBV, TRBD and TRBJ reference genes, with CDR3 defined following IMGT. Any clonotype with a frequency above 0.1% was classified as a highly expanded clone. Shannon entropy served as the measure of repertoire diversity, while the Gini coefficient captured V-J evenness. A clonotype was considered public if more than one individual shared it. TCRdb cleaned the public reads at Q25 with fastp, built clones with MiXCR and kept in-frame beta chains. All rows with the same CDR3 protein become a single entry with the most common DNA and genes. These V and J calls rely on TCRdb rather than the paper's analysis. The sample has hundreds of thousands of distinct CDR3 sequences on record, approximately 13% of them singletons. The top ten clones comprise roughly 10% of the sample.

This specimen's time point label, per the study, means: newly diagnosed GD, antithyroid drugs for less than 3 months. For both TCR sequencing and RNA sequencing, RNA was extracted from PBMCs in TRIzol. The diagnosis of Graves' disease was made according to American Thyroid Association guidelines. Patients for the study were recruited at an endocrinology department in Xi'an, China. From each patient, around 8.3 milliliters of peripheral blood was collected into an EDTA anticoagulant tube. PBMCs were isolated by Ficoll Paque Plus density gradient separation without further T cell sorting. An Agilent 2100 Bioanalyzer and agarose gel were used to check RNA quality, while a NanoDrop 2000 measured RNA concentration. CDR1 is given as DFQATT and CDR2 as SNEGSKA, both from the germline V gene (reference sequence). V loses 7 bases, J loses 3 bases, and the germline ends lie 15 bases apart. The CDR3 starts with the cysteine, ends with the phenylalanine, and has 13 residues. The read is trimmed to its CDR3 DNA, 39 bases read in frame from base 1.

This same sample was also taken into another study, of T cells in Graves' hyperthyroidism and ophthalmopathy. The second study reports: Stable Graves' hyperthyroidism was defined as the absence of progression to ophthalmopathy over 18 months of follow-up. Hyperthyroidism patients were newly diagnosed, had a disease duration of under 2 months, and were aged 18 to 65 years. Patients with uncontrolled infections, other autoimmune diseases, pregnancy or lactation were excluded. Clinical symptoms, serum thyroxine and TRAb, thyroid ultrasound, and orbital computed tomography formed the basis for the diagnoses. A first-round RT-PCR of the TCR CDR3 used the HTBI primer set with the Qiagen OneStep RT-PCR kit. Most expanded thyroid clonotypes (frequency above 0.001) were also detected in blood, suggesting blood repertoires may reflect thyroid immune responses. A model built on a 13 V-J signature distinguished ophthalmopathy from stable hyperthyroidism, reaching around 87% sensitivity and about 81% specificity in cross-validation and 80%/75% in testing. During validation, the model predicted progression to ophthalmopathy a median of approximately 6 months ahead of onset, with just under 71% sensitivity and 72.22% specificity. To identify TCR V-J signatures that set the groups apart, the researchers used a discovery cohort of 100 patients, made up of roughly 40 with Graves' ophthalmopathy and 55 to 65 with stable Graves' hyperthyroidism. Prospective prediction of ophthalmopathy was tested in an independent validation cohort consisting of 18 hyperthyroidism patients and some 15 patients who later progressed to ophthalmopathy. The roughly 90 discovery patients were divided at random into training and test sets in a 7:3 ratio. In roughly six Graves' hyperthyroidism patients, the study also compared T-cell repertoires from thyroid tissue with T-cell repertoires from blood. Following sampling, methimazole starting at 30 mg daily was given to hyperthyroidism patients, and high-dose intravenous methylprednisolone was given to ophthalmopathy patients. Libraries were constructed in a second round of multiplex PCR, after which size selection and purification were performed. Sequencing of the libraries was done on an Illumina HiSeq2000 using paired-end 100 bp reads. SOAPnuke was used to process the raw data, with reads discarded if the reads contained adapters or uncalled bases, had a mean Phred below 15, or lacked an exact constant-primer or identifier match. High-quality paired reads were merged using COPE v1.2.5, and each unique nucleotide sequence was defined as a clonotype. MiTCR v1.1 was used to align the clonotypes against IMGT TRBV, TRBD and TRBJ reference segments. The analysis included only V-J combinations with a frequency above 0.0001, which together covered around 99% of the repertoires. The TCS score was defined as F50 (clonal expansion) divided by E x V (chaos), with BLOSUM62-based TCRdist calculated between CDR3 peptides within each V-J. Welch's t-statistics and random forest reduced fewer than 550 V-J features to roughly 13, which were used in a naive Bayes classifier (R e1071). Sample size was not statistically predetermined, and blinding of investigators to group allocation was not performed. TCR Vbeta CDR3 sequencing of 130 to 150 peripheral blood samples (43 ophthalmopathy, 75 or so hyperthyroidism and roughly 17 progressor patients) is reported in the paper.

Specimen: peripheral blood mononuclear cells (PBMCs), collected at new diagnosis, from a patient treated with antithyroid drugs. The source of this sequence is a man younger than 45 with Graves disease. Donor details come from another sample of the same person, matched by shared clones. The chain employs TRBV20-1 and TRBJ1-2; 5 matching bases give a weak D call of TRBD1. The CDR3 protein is CSVKSRDHYGYTF. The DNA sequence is TGCAGTGTAAAGTCCAGGGACCACTATGGCTACACCTTC.